A single sample is the source of the 6 T cell receptor beta chains below, sequenced in a study of blood T cell repertoires in COVID-19. The method was immunoSEQ multiplex PCR; TCRdb's version includes in-frame clones alone and lacks a portion of them. The sample yields about 200,000 clones, approximately 80% seen once. The specimen was peripheral blood. All receptors come from a human donor in a cohort sampled during active COVID-19.

The chain joins TRBV7-9 to TRBJ1-2; D possibly corresponds to TRBD1 (5 bases). Trimming pared 5 bases from V and 6 bases from J, leaving 31 bases between. Germline-derived CDR1 and CDR2 are SEHNR and FQNEAQ (reference sequence). The CDR3 extends over 19 amino acids. Here the CDR3 DNA reads TGTGCCAGCAGCCCAGCGGAGGGGCCGGGACTAAATAGGAGGGATGGCTACACCTTC. Translated, it gives CASSPAEGPGLNRRDGYTF.

V gene TRBV27 combines with J gene TRBJ1-1; 9 nucleotides match TRBD1. Germline V lookup: CDR1 MNHEY, CDR2 SMNVEV (reference sequence). The J segment lost 5 bases and the V segment lost 6 bases, leaving 7 bases of the junction unmatched. This CDR3 contains 14 residues. CDR3 bases: TGTGCCAGCAGCCCACAGGGGGCGCGGACTGAAGCTTTCTTT. This encodes CASSPQGARTEAFF.

Details on this clone: Other nucleotide sequences from this sample produce the same CDR3. The rearrangement links TRBV5-1 to TRBJ2-7, with 7 bases matching TRBD2. Germline V gene lookup returns CDR1 SGHRS and CDR2 YFSETQ. J lost 2 bases, V lost 0 bases, and 2 bases had no gene match. The CDR3 is 14 amino acids. CDR3 in amino acids: CASSLASGTYEQYF. The DNA of the CDR3 is TGCGCCAGCAGCTTGGCTAGCGGAACCTACGAGCAGTACTTC.

Points on this clone: The sample contains more than one DNA sequence encoding this CDR3. V is TRBV6-5 and J is TRBJ1-2, with 8 bases that match TRBD1. The CDR3 runs to 15 residues. The V gene's germline CDR1 is MNHEY and CDR2 SVGAGI. Unmatched junction bases numbered 8, after V lost 6 bases and J lost 2 bases. CDR3 nucleotides: TGTGCCAGCAGGGATAGGGACAGGACGAACTATGGCTACACCTTC. Its translation: CASRDRDRTNYGYTF.

The chain combines TRBV7-9 with TRBJ2-1, with D possibly matching TRBD2 (6 bases). The V end was cut by 8 bases, the J end by 8 bases, with 19 bases between. This CDR3 spans 14 amino acids. Germline CDR1 reads SEHNR; CDR2 reads FQNEAQ (reference sequence). CDR3 loop: CASRWPGLPDEQFF. The CDR3, as DNA: TGTGCCAGCCGTTGGCCGGGACTTCCAGATGAGCAGTTCTTC.

The chain links TRBV30 to TRBJ2-7, with D maybe TRBD2 (5 bases). The V end was cut by 2 bases, the J end by 2 bases, with 13 bases between. The CDR3 spans 14 residues. Per the germline V gene, CDR1 is GTSNPN and CDR2 is SVGIG (reference sequence). This chain's CDR3 is CAWSSPGNPYEQYF. The CDR3 DNA reads as TGTGCCTGGAGTTCCCCCGGGAACCCCTACGAGCAGTACTTC.